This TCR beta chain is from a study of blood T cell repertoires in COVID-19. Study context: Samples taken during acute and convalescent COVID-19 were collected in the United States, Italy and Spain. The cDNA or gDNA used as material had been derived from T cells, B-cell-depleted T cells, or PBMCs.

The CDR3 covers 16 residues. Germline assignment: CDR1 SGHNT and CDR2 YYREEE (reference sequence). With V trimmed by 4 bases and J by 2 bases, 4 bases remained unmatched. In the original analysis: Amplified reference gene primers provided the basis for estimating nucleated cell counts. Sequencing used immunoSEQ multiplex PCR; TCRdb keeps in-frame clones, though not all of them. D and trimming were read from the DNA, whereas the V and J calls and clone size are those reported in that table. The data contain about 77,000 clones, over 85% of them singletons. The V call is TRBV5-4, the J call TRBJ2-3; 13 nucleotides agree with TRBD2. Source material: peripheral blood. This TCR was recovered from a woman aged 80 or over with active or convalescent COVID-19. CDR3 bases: TGTGCCAGCAGCCCCGGACTAGCGGGGGCCACAGATACGCAGTATTTT. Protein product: CASSPGLAGATDTQYF.